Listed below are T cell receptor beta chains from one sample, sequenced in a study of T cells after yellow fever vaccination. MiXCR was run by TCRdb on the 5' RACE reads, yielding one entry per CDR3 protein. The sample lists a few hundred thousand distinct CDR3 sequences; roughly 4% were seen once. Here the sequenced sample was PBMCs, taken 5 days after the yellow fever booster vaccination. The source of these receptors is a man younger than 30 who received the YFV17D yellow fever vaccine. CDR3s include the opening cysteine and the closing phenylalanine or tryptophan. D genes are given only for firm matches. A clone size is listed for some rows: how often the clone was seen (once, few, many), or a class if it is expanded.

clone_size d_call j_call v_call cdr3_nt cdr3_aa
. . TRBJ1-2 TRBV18 TGTGCCAGCTCACAAAGGGACCGTGGCTACACCTTC CASSQRDRGYTF
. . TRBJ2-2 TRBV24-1 TGTGCCACCGGGACGGGGTCGTACACCGGGGAGCTGTTTTTT CATGTGSYTGELFF
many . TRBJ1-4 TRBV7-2 TGTGCCAGCAGCTTAGCGCTCGGATCGGGAGCGGAAAAACTGTTTTTT CASSLALGSGAEKLFF
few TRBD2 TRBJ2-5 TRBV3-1 TGTGCCAGCAGCCCAGGAGGACTAGCGGGCAGAGAGACCCAGTACTTC CASSPGGLAGRETQYF
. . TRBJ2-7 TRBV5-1 TGCGCCAGCAGTGAGGTAGCCAACGAGCAGTACTTC CASSEVANEQYF
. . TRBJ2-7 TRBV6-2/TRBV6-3 TGTGCCACCTTGTGGCTTCCCGTTCAGCAGTACTTC CATLWLPVQQYF
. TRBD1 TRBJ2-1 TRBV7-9 TGTGCCAGCAGCTTGACAGGGGTCCTCAATGAGCAGTTCTTC CASSLTGVLNEQFF
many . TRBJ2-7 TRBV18 TGTGCCAGCTCACCGGGACAAACCTCCTACGAGCAGTACTTC CASSPGQTSYEQYF
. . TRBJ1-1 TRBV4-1 TGCGCCAGCAGCCCGCTCCCCGTGAACACTGAAGCTTTCTTT CASSPLPVNTEAFF
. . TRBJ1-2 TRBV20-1 TGCAGTGCCGAGGCCGGAGCTAACTATGGCTACACCTTC CSAEAGANYGYTF
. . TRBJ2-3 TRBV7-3 TGTGCCAGCAGTCCCCTAGGGCGGACAGATACGCAGTATTTT CASSPLGRTDTQYF
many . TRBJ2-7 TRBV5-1 TGCGCCAGCAGCCCAGACTTTTACGAGCAGTACTTC CASSPDFYEQYF
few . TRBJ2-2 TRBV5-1 TGCGCCAGCTCGGCAGGGGCCTCCGCGAACACCGGGGAGCTGTTTTTT CASSAGASANTGELFF
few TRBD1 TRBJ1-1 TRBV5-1 TGCGCCAGCAGGAGGACAGGGGGCGCGAACACTGAAGCTTTCTTT CASRRTGGANTEAFF
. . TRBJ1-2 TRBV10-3 TGTGCCATCAGTGAACAGGGACCGTTCTATGGCTACACCTTC CAISEQGPFYGYTF
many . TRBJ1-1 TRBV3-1 TGTGCCAGCAGCCAAGGTAGGGGGACTGAAGCTTTCTTT CASSQGRGTEAFF
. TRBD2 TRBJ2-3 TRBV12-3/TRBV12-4 TGTGCCAGCAGTTTAGAACGGACTAGCGGGAACACAGATACGCAGTATTTT CASSLERTSGNTDTQYF